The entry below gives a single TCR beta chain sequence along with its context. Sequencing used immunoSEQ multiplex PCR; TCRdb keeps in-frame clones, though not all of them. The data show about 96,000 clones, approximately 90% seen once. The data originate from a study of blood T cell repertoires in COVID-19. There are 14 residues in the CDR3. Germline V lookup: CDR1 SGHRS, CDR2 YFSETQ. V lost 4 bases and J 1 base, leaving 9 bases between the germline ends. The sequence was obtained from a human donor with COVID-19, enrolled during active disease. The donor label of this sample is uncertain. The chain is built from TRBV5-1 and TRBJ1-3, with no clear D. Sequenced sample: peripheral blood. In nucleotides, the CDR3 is TGCGCCAGCAGCGCTACAGTTTCTGGAAACACCATATATTTT. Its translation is CASSATVSGNTIYF.